This TCR beta chain comes out of a study of CD8+CD57+ T cells in acquired aplastic anemia. Study background: Yields of DNA that came from sorted CD4+ and CD8+ cells averaged roughly 3.2 ug.

CDR1 LNHNV and CDR2 YYDKDF come from the germline V gene (reference sequence). The length of the CDR3 is 13 residues. The ends were cut back, 5 bases at V and 3 bases at J, with 10 bases in the middle. Genomic DNA was employed as the template in profiling TCR beta VDJ and CDR3. TCRdb fed the reads into MiXCR, producing one record per CDR3 protein. This sample has just over 200,000 distinct CDR3 sequences, with 65% found just once. Sequenced patients had shown CD8+CD57+ cell expansion by flow cytometry. By the time of blood sampling, patients had still received no therapy. The clonotype originates from a human donor with aplastic anemia. This rearrangement joins TRBV15 to TRBJ1-2; no definite D call. The sequencing input was sorted CD4+, CD8+, or CD8+CD57+ T cells (not recorded which) from PBMCs. The CDR3 bases are TGTGCCACCAGCGTAGTCGGACACTATGGCTACACCTTC. Encoded protein: CATSVVGHYGYTF.